The clone carrying this TCR beta chain was seen only once. Sequencing used immunoSEQ multiplex PCR; TCRdb keeps in-frame clones, though not all of them. In the table there are more than 95,000 clones, more than 75% of which are singletons. This record comes from a study of control samples from healthy donors and cancer patients. Germline values: CDR1 MNHEY, CDR2 SMNVEV (reference sequence). The V segment lost 6 bases and the J segment 4 bases; nucleotides outside the gene matches: 8. The CDR3 is made up of 14 amino acids. Sequencing input: blood. The rearrangement uses TRBV27 and TRBJ1-1; 7 nucleotides agree with TRBD1. The receptor was derived from a man aged 40-49 years in good health. The CDR3, as DNA: TGTGCCAGCAGCCCCCGACAGGGAAGCACTGAAGCTTTCTTT. It translates to CASSPRQGSTEAFF.